These 29 T cell receptor beta chains share one sample of origin, sequenced in a study of cytomegalovirus exposure and HLA in healthy donors. PCR employed 60 Vbeta and 13 Jbeta primers. Method: immunoSEQ multiplex PCR; TCRdb's copy keeps in-frame clones and lacks some. Among about 130,000 clones, around 70% were seen once, and the ten largest hold over 2%. The material sequenced was PBMCs. The receptors were sampled from a woman between 35 and 50 years old in good health and CMV-seropositive.

This clone was detected only a few times. The genes are TRBV20-1 and TRBJ2-7; 7 nucleotides agree with TRBD1. Germline V gene data show CDR1 as DFQATT and CDR2 as SNEGSKA (reference sequence). This CDR3 has 11 amino acids. V gave up 6 bases and J gave up 6 bases; unmatched junction bases: 5. The CDR3 region is CSAQGVAEQYF. CDR3 coding DNA: TGCAGTGCCCAGGGGGTGGCCGAGCAGTACTTC.

A remark on this clone: Without the conserved terminal phenylalanine or tryptophan, this CDR3 likely stems from a read error. It is unclear where the CDR3 begins or ends on the DNA, so no DNA is shown, and the CDR3 is as TCRdb lists it. The chain couples TRBV19 to TRBJ2-7; the tabulated D call, TRBD2, remains unverified against the DNA. The CDR3 is 10 residues long, ends included. Germline V gene data show CDR1 as LNHDA and CDR2 as SQIVND (reference sequence). The CDR3 here is CASSVCAPRG.

This chain uses TRBV7-9 with TRBJ1-6; 9 nucleotides match TRBD1. V lost 3 bases, J lost 7 bases, and 4 bases stayed unmatched. The CDR3 spans 15 residues. CDR1 and CDR2 from the germline V gene are SEHNR and FQNEAQ (reference sequence). The CDR3 DNA follows: TGTGCCAGCAGCTTCCAACAGGGGGCAAATTCACCCCTCCACTTT. Encoded protein: CASSFQQGANSPLHF.

The chain has TRBV15 and TRBJ2-6; 7 nucleotides agree with TRBD1. Per germline, CDR1 LNHNV and CDR2 YYDKDF (reference sequence). This CDR3 region has 16 residues. The J segment lost 4 bases and the V segment lost 0 bases, leaving 3 bases of the junction unmatched. This CDR3 reads CATSRETGTGANVLTF. The CDR3 DNA is TGTGCCACCAGCAGAGAGACAGGGACCGGGGCCAACGTCCTGACTTTC.

This rearrangement joins TRBV10-3 to TRBJ1-1; TRBD1 aligns across 12 bases. The germline gives CDR1 ENHRY, CDR2 SYGVKD. The trim removed 8 bases at V and 0 bases at J, leaving 7 bases unmatched. The CDR3 loop spans 16 amino acids. The CDR3, as DNA: TGTGCCATCGGGACAGGGGGCCCAAAGGTGAACACTGAAGCTTTCTTT. Protein: CAIGTGGPKVNTEAFF.

This clone was found a few times. The chain combines TRBV5-6 with TRBJ2-4; D may be TRBD1 (6 bases). Looked up from germline, CDR1 is SGHDT and CDR2 is YYEEEE. This CDR3 region has 13 residues. V shed 0 bases and J shed 6 bases, with 7 bases lying between them. The CDR3 nucleotides are TGTGCCAGCAGCTTGGCCAGGGGAAACATTCAGTACTTC. Encoded protein: CASSLARGNIQYF.

The gene calls are TRBV20-1 and TRBJ2-2; D is unclear. V lost 7 bases and J 5 bases, leaving 8 bases between the germline ends. CDR1 and CDR2 from the germline V gene are DFQATT and SNEGSKA (reference sequence). This CDR3 comprises 11 residues. The CDR3 is CSGGSTGELFF. The CDR3 DNA reads as TGCAGTGGAGGTAGTACCGGGGAGCTGTTTTTT.

The chain uses TRBV7-2 and TRBJ2-3; D is perhaps TRBD2 (5 bases). Germline V gene data show CDR1 as SGHTA and CDR2 as FQGNSA. CDR3 length: 15 amino acids. Trimming took 5 bases from V and 7 from J, leaving 19 bases between them. DNA of the CDR3: TGTGCCAGCAGCGGAGGTGGGAGCCAAAAAAATACGCAGTATTTT. Translated, it gives CASSGGGSQKNTQYF.

This sequence joins TRBV28 and TRBJ1-2; 8 nucleotides agree with TRBD1. CDR3 length equals 16 residues. Germline V lookup: CDR1 MDHEN, CDR2 SYDVKM. Trimming at V came to 7 bases and at J to 0 bases, leaving 10 bases not matched to a gene. This CDR3 reads CASTARTGPTNYGYTF. CDR3 nucleotide sequence: TGTGCCAGCACCGCGAGGACAGGGCCCACTAACTATGGCTACACCTTC.

The chain is built from TRBV7-9 and TRBJ1-2; 7 bases map to TRBD1. Germline CDR1 and CDR2: SEHNR and FQNEAQ (reference sequence). With V trimmed by 5 bases and J by 5 bases, 5 bases remained unmatched. The CDR3 is 13 amino acids. CDR3 DNA sequence: TGTGCCAGCAGCCCACAGGGACAGTATGGCTACACCTTC. It is translated as CASSPQGQYGYTF.

The V gene is TRBV9, the J gene TRBJ1-6; D may be TRBD1 (6 bases). Looked up from germline, CDR1 is SGDLS and CDR2 is YYNGEE. V was cut by 5 bases and J by 7 bases, with 16 bases left in between. This CDR3 is 15 amino acids long. CDR3 residues: CASSASGQINSPLHF. CDR3 sequence (DNA): TGTGCCAGCAGTGCCTCCGGACAGATAAATTCACCCCTCCACTTT. Based on the CDR3 plus reference TRBV9 and TRBJ1-6, the full variable domain is DSGVTQTPKHLITATGQRVTLRCSPRSGDLSVYWYQQSLDQGLQFLIQYYNGEERAKGNILERFSAQQFPDLHSELNLSSLELGDSALYFCASSASGQINSPLHFGNGTRLTVT.

This rearrangement joins TRBV19 to TRBJ2-7; D might be TRBD1 (5 bases). The germline V and J ends were trimmed by 5 bases and 2 bases, with 13 bases remaining between them. This CDR3 has 14 residues. CDR1 is LNHDA, CDR2 SQIVND, per germline (reference sequence). Written as DNA, the CDR3 is TGTGCCAGTAGTGCCCCCCGACAGCCCTACGAGCAGTACTTC. Amino acid sequence: CASSAPRQPYEQYF.

The chain employs TRBV4-1 and TRBJ1-4, with TRBD1 matching over 8 bases. Germline values: CDR1 MGHRA, CDR2 YSYEKL. This CDR3 is built from 15 residues. V gave up 2 bases and J gave up 4 bases; unmatched junction bases: 3. The CDR3 here is CASSQRDRLNEKLFF. The CDR3 bases are TGCGCCAGCAGCCAACGGGACAGGCTTAATGAAAAACTGTTTTTT.

The chain uses TRBV10-3 and TRBJ1-2; TRBD1 matches 7 bases. The CDR3 covers 14 residues. The V and J ends lost 2 bases and 8 bases, in that order; junction bases with no gene match: 8. Germline V gives CDR1 ENHRY, CDR2 SYGVKD. CDR3 residues: CAISEMGDSGGYTF. In DNA, the CDR3 is TGTGCCATCAGTGAGATGGGGGACAGCGGCGGCTACACCTTC.

CDR3 amino acids: CASSQGAGRGTEAFF. CDR3 in DNA: TGTGCCAGCAGCCAAGGAGCAGGGAGGGGCACTGAAGCTTTCTTT. The chain links TRBV5-4 to TRBJ1-1, with D possibly being TRBD1 (5 bases). Germline V gene data show CDR1 as SGHNT and CDR2 as YYREEE (reference sequence). The CDR3 sequence is 15 residues long. V shed 4 bases and J shed 4 bases, with 17 bases lying between them. Filled out from reference TRBV5-4 and TRBJ1-1, the complete variable domain reads ETGVTQSPTHLIKTRGQQVTLRCSSQSGHNTVSWYQQALGQGPQFIFQYYREEENGRGNFPPRFSGLQFPNYSSELNVNALELDDSALYLCASSQGAGRGTEAFFGQGTRLTVV.

The chain uses TRBV18 and TRBJ2-1, with 8 bases fitting TRBD2. Per germline, CDR1 KGHSH and CDR2 LQKENI. The CDR3 spans 13 residues. CDR3 sequence reads: CVSRGGDANEQFF. The CDR3 region has the DNA TGTGTCTCCCGGGGGGGGGATGCCAATGAGCAGTTCTTC.

This clone has a single count. The gene calls are TRBV11-1 and TRBJ2-5; D possibly corresponds to TRBD2 (5 bases). The V end lost 3 bases, the J end lost 7 bases, and 18 bases lay between the germline ends. CDR1 is SGHAT, CDR2 FQDESV, per germline (reference sequence). This CDR3 is built from 15 residues. The CDR3 protein is CASSFYGLAPGTQYF. The DNA for the CDR3 is TGTGCCAGCAGCTTTTATGGGCTAGCCCCGGGGACCCAGTACTTC.

The CDR3 region is CASRGQGTGETYGYTF. The CDR3 coding sequence is TGTGCCAGCAGGGGCCAGGGGACAGGGGAGACCTATGGCTACACCTTC. V gene TRBV6-6 combines with J gene TRBJ1-2; 10 bases line up with TRBD1. Germline lookup yields CDR1 MNHNY and CDR2 SVGAGI (reference sequence). Germline trimming cut 6 bases from V and 4 bases from J; bases unmatched to any gene: 11. The CDR3 is 16 residues long.

This chain links TRBV9 with TRBJ2-1; a weak D match, TRBD2 (6 bases). Trimming took 0 bases from V and 7 from J, leaving 11 bases between them. Germline assignment: CDR1 SGDLS and CDR2 YYNGEE. The CDR3 consists of 14 residues. In nucleotides, the CDR3 is TGTGCCAGCAGCGTAGGGCTGGGGGGAAATGAGCAGTTCTTC. Its translation is CASSVGLGGNEQFF.

The J gene is TRBJ1-5, the V gene TRBV2; D unclear. CDR3 length equals 14 residues. The germline V and J ends were trimmed by 5 bases and 2 bases, with 10 bases remaining between them. The germline CDR1 and CDR2 sequences are SNHLY and FYNNEI. The CDR3 sequence is CASSPWSGNQPQHF. The CDR3 DNA reads TGTGCCAGCAGTCCTTGGAGTGGCAATCAGCCCCAGCATTTT.

The CDR3: CASSRITGGSYNEQFF. As DNA, the CDR3 is TGTGCCAGCTCACGAATTACAGGGGGCTCCTACAATGAGCAGTTCTTC. The chain employs TRBV18 and TRBJ2-1, with 8 bases lining up with TRBD1. Germline-derived CDR1 and CDR2 are KGHSH and LQKENI. J lost 0 bases, V lost 4 bases, and 5 bases had no gene match. The CDR3 loop spans 16 amino acids.

This chain connects TRBV7-9 to TRBJ2-3; 7 nucleotides agree with TRBD2. With V trimmed by 3 bases and J by 2 bases, 5 bases remained unmatched. This CDR3 is 15 amino acids long. CDR1 and CDR2 (germline): SEHNR, FQNEAQ (reference sequence). The CDR3 nucleotides are TGTGCCAGCAGCTTTGGGGAGGGGTTCACAGATACGCAGTATTTT. Protein: CASSFGEGFTDTQYF.

There are a few counts of this clone. The chain joins TRBV2 to TRBJ1-4, with TRBD1 identical over 7 bases. From germline, CDR1 is SNHLY and CDR2 FYNNEI. Trimming cost V 8 bases and J 6 bases; bases outside gene matches: 15. This CDR3 spans 16 amino acids. The CDR3 DNA follows: TGTGCCAGCTCACAGGGGCGCGCCCGAGGGGATGAAAAACTGTTTTTT. Its translation is CASSQGRARGDEKLFF. Based on the CDR3 plus reference TRBV2 and TRBJ1-4, the full variable domain is EPEVTQTPSHQVTQMGQEVILRCVPISNHLYFYWYRQILGQKVEFLVSFYNNEISEKSEIFDDQFSVERPDGSNFTLKIRSTKLEDSAMYFCASSQGRARGDEKLFFGSGTQLSVL.

The J gene is TRBJ1-1, the V gene TRBV5-8; possible D gene TRBD1, 6 bases. This CDR3 has 14 amino acids. The germline gives CDR1 SGHTS, CDR2 YDEGEE. Trimming removed 4 bases from V and 0 bases from J, with 10 bases in between. CDR3 loop: CASSVQGLNTEAFF. CDR3 DNA: TGTGCCAGCAGCGTACAGGGCCTGAACACTGAAGCTTTCTTT. The full variable domain, rest sourced from reference TRBV5-8 and TRBJ1-1, is EAGVTQSPTHLIKTRGQQATLRCSPISGHTSVYWYQQALGLGLQFLLWYDEGEERNRGNFPPRFSGRQFPNYSSELNVNALELEDSALYLCASSVQGLNTEAFFGQGTRLTVV.

This chain connects TRBV9 to TRBJ2-1, with a tentative D call TRBD1 (6 bases). Trimming cost V 4 bases and J 2 bases, with 19 bases left between them. The CDR3 length is 17 residues. The germline V gene encodes CDR1 SGDLS and CDR2 YYNGEE. The CDR3 region has the DNA TGTGCCAGCAGCTATTCTACCGGGACAAATACCTACAATGAGCAGTTCTTC. Protein sequence: CASSYSTGTNTYNEQFF.

The chain uses TRBV6-5 and TRBJ2-1, with TRBD1 matching 7 bases. This CDR3 contains 16 residues. V lost 0 bases and J lost 7; bases outside the gene matches: 9. In germline, CDR1 is MNHEY, CDR2 SVGAGI. The chain's CDR3 is CASSYSGAGGLNEQFF. In DNA, the CDR3 is TGTGCCAGCAGTTACTCGGGGGCAGGGGGATTGAATGAGCAGTTCTTC.

CDR3 loop: CASSLEGSGRYNEQFF. The CDR3 nucleotides are TGCGCCAGCAGCTTGGAGGGTAGCGGGAGGTACAATGAGCAGTTCTTC. The chain is built from TRBV5-1 and TRBJ2-1; 10 positions match TRBD2. V shed 0 bases and J 4 bases; nucleotides not matched to a gene: 4. This CDR3 has 16 amino acids. In germline, CDR1 is SGHRS, CDR2 YFSETQ.

This sequence joins TRBV19 and TRBJ1-5; TRBD1 might be the D (5 bases). Deletions cut 3 bases from V and 7 bases from J, with 16 bases between. CDR3 length equals 15 residues. The germline CDR1 and CDR2 sequences are LNHDA and SQIVND (reference sequence). CDR3 nucleotides: TGTGCCAGTAGTATCGGCGGGGCTCAGAACCAGCCCCAGCATTTT. Encoded protein: CASSIGGAQNQPQHF.

The chain employs TRBV4-3 and TRBJ2-5; 10 positions agree with TRBD1. The J segment lost 9 bases and the V segment lost 1 base, leaving 8 bases of the junction unmatched. Germline lookup yields CDR1 LGHNA and CDR2 YSLEER. This CDR3 contains 15 residues. The CDR3 sequence is CASSQVGTGAGAQYF. DNA of the CDR3: TGCGCCAGCAGCCAAGTCGGGACAGGGGCCGGGGCCCAGTACTTC.